This TCR beta chain was identified in a study of OX40 agonist ivuxolimab in advanced cancers. Study-wide background: In this trial design, patients received ivuxolimab intravenously at 0.01 to 10 mg/kg every 2 weeks. Findings and caveats of the study: With doses of 0.1 to 3.0 mg/kg, CD4+ and CD8+ blood T cells had undergone clonal expansion by week 6.

The data were produced by immunoSEQ multiplex PCR, yet TCRdb's version contains in-frame clones alone and is incomplete. The sample contains 80,000 to 90,000 clones, about 81% of which appear only once. The germline gives CDR1 SGHVS, CDR2 FNYEAQ. V lost 4 bases, J lost 0 bases, and 6 bases lay in between. The CDR3 is 14 residues long. Note on this clone: Its antigen is unidentified.

The clonotype comes from an adult with an advanced solid tumor such as melanoma, head and neck, liver or kidney cancer. The sample in question was CD4+ or CD8+ T cells sorted from blood, obtained in a trial of the OX40 agonist ivuxolimab. The chain carries TRBV7-6 and TRBJ1-4, with D possibly being TRBD1 (5 bases). The chain's CDR3 is CASSYRTTNEKLFF. The CDR3 bases are TGTGCCAGCAGCTACAGGACAACTAATGAAAAACTGTTTTTT.